This T cell receptor beta chain was profiled in a study of CD8+ T cells in alopecia areata. The wider study: Oral tofacitinib, 5 to 10 mg twice daily, was given in an open-label trial.

RNA was isolated and reverse transcribed to cDNA, the sequencing template. Method: immunoSEQ multiplex PCR; TCRdb's copy keeps in-frame clones and lacks some. The sample includes 110,000 or so clones, less than 70% of them seen just once. Treatment specified: oral pan-JAK inhibitor, 5-10 mg twice daily. Germline loops: CDR1 MGHDK, CDR2 SYGVNS. The V end was cut by 4 bases, the J end by 0 bases, with 7 bases between. The length of the CDR3 is 14 residues. The chain joins TRBV25-1 to TRBJ1-5; D remains unclear. This receptor was taken from a human donor with alopecia areata. Source: CD4+ T cells sorted from blood, taken at week 24, from a patient treated with tofacitinib. CDR3 protein: CASSALNSNQPQHF. DNA of the CDR3: TGTGCCAGCAGTGCACTAAATAGCAATCAGCCCCAGCATTTT.